The next 6 T cell receptor beta chains were all read from a single sample in a study of cytomegalovirus exposure and HLA in healthy donors (dated by TCRdb to about 2017). Libraries were constructed by the immunoSEQ multiplex PCR assay. For the multiplex PCR, a mixture combining 60 forward primers for TCR Vbeta segments and 13 reverse primers for TCR Jbeta segments was used. The source is immuneACCESS, and TCRdb retained only in-frame sequences with V and J called. Part of the clones is not carried over; for the studies checked, unresolved V genes explain less than half of this, and the remainder is unexplained. The sample table contains roughly 150,000 clones; only one count was recorded for roughly 75% of them. The top ten clonotypes cover more than 1.2% of the sample. The sample comprised PBMCs. These receptors were taken from a man between 18 and 29 years old in good health and CMV-seronegative.

The J gene is TRBJ1-2, the V gene TRBV4-3; D is undetermined. Germline values: CDR1 LGHNA, CDR2 YSLEER. There are 14 residues in the CDR3. V gave up 1 base and J gave up 2 bases, with 8 bases separating them. The CDR3 nucleotides read TGCGCCAGCAGCCAAGGAGGCAGCAACTATGGCTACACCTTC. Translation gives CASSQGGSNYGYTF.

The V and J genes are TRBV7-9 and TRBJ2-5; 7 bases align to TRBD2. CDR1 is SEHNR and CDR2 is FQNEAQ in the germline V gene (reference sequence). This CDR3 comprises 17 residues. The V and J ends lost 1 base and 1 base, in that order; junction bases with no gene match: 9. The CDR3 bases are TGTGCCAGCAGCTTAGTGGGCCTAGCGGAGATCCAAGAGACCCAGTACTTC. Encoded protein: CASSLVGLAEIQETQYF.

V and J are TRBV19 and TRBJ2-3, with 8 bases aligning to TRBD2. V was pared by 6 bases and J by 4 bases, with 9 bases of the junction left unmatched. Germline V gene sequence: CDR1 LNHDA, CDR2 SQIVND (reference sequence). The CDR3 runs 15 residues. CDR3 coding DNA: TGTGCCAGTAGACGAGCCGGGAGGGCCGCAGATACGCAGTATTTT. Protein sequence: CASRRAGRAADTQYF.

This chain connects TRBV6-1 to TRBJ2-5; TRBD1 agrees at 8 bases. V gave up 11 bases and J gave up 1 base; unmatched junction bases: 6. Germline-derived CDR1 and CDR2 are MNHNS and SASEGT. The CDR3 has 13 amino acids. The CDR3: CAGRTGLQETQYF. Written as DNA, the CDR3 is TGTGCCGGAAGGACAGGGCTCCAAGAGACCCAGTACTTC.

The gene calls are TRBV5-1 and TRBJ2-1; 8 bases fit TRBD2. V lost 3 bases to trimming and J lost 8 bases; unmatched junction nucleotides: 10. The CDR3 loop spans 15 amino acids. CDR1 SGHRS and CDR2 YFSETQ come from the germline V gene. This CDR3 is CASSSRLAQGDEQFF. CDR3 DNA sequence: TGCGCCAGCAGCTCCCGACTAGCGCAAGGGGATGAGCAGTTCTTC.

The V and J genes are TRBV4-3 and TRBJ2-3, with 8 bases identical to TRBD2. V trimming: 3 bases; J trimming: 0 bases; junction bases outside the gene matches: 8. This CDR3 has 17 residues. CDR1 is LGHNA, CDR2 YSLEER, per germline. The CDR3 nucleotides are TGCGCCAGCAGCCAGGAACTTAGCGGGGCGAGCACAGATACGCAGTATTTT. Protein: CASSQELSGASTDTQYF.